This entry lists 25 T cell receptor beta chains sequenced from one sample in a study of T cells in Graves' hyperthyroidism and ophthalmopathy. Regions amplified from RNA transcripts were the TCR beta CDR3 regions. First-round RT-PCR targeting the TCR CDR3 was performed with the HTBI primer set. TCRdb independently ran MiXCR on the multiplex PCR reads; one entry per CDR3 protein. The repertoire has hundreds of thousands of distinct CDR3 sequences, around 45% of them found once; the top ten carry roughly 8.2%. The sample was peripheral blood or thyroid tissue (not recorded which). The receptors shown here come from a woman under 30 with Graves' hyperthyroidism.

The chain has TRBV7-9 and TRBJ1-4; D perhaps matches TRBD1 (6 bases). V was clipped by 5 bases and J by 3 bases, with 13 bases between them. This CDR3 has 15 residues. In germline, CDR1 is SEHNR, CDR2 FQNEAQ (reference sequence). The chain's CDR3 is CASSRSQGPNEKLFF. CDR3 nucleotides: TGTGCCAGCAGCCGCTCCCAGGGGCCTAATGAAAAACTGTTTTTT.

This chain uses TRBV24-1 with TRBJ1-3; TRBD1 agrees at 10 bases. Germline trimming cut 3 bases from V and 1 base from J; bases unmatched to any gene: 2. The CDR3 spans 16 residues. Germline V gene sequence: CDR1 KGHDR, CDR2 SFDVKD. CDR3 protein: CATSDGTGESGNTIYF. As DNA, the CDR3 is TGTGCCACCAGTGATGGGACAGGGGAGTCTGGAAACACCATATATTTT.

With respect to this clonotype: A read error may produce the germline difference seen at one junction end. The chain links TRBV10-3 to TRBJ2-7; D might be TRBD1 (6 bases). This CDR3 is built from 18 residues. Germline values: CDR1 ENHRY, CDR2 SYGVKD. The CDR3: CASSYSTVFADRDYEQYF. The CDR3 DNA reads TGTGCCAGCAGTTACTCGACCGTGTTCGCGGACAGAGACTACGAGCAGTACTTC.

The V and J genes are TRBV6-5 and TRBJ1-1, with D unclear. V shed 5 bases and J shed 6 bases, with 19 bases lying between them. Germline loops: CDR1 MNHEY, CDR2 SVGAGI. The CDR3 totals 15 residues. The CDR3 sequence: CASSPSELQSPEAFF. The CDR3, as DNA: TGTGCCAGCAGTCCCTCGGAACTACAGAGCCCTGAAGCTTTCTTT.

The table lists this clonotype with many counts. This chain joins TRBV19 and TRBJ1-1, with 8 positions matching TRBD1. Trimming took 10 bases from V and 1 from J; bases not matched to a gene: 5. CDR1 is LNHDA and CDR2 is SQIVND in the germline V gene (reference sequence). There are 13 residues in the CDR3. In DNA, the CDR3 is TGTGCCACCAGGGGGCTGGGGAACACTGAAGCTTTCTTT. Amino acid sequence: CATRGLGNTEAFF.

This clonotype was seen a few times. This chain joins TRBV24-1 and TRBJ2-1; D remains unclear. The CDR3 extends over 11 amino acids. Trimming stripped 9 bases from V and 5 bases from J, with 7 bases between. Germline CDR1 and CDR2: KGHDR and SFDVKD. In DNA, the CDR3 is TGTGCCACCTGGGAAGACAATGAGCAGTTCTTC. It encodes CATWEDNEQFF.

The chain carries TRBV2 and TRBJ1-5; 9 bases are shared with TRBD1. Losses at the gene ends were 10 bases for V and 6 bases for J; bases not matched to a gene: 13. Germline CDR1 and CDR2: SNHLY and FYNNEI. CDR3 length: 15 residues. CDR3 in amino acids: CATSPMGQGRQPQHF. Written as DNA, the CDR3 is TGTGCCACCAGCCCGATGGGACAGGGCCGTCAGCCCCAGCATTTT.

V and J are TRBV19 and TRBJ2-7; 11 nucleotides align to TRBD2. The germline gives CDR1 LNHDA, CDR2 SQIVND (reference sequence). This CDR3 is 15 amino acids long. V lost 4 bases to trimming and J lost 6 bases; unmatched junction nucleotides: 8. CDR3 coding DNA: TGTGCCAGTAGTAGCCTTAGCGGGAGGGCCGCCGAGCAGTACTTC. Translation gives CASSSLSGRAAEQYF.

As DNA, the CDR3 is TGCGCCAGCAGCCTTGGGGGAGGGGGCTACATTGAAGCTTTCTTT. Its protein is CASSLGGGGYIEAFF. The gene calls are TRBV5-1 and TRBJ1-1, with 7 bases lining up with TRBD1. CDR1 is SGHRS, CDR2 YFSETQ, per germline. CDR3 size: 15 residues. With V trimmed by 4 bases and J by 7 bases, 13 bases remained unmatched.

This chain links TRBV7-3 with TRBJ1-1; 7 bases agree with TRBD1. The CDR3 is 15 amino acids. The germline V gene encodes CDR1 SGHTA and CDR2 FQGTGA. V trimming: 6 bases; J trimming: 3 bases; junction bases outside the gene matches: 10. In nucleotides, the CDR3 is TGTGCCAGCAGACCGGGATCGGGACAGTACACTGAAGCTTTCTTT. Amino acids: CASRPGSGQYTEAFF.

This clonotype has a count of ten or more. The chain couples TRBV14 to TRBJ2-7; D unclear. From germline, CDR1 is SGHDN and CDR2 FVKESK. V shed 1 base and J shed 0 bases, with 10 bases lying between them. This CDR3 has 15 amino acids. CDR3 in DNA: TGTGCCAGCAGCCAAGTCGGGCTAAGCTCCTACGAGCAGTACTTC. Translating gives CASSQVGLSSYEQYF.

In nucleotides, the CDR3 is TGTGCCAGCAGCCGGCGGACTAGCGGGTCTTCCGGGGAGCTGTTTTTT. Residues: CASSRRTSGSSGELFF. The chain couples TRBV7-8 to TRBJ2-2; 11 nucleotides match TRBD2. CDR3 length equals 16 residues. In germline, CDR1 is SGHVS, CDR2 FQNEAQ. The trim removed 5 bases at V and 6 bases at J, leaving 8 bases unmatched.

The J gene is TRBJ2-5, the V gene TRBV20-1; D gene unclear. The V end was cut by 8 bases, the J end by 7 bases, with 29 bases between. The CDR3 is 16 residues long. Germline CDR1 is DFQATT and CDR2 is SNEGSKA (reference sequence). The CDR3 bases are TGCAGTCCATGGGCACAAGGGCTCTCTAATTCGGTGACCCAGTACTTC. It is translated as CSPWAQGLSNSVTQYF.

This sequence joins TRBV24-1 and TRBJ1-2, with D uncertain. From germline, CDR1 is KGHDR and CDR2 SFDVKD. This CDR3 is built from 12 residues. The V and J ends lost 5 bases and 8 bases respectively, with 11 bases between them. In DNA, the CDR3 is TGTGCCACCAGTGCTAGAGATCAGGGCTACACCTTC. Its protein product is CATSARDQGYTF.

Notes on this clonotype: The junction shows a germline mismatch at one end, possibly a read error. CDR3: CASSYYRDQPQHF. The DNA for the CDR3 is TGTGCCAGCAGTTACTACAGAGATCAGCCCCAGCATTTT. The chain combines TRBV10-3 with TRBJ1-5; D unresolved. Germline V gene data show CDR1 as ENHRY and CDR2 as SYGVKD. The length of the CDR3 is 13 residues.

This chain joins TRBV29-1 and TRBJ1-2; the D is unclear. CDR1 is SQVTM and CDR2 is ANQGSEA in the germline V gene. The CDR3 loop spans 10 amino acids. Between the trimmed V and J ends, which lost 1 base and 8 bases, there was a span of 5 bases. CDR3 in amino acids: CSVEGVGYTF. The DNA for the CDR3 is TGCAGCGTTGAAGGCGTGGGCTACACCTTC.

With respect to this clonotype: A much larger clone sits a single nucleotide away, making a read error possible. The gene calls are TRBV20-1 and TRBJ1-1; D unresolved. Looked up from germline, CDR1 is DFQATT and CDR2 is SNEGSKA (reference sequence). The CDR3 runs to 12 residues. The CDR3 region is CSASSSNAEAFF. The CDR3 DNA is TGCAGTGCTAGTAGCTCGAACGCTGAAGCTTTCTTT.

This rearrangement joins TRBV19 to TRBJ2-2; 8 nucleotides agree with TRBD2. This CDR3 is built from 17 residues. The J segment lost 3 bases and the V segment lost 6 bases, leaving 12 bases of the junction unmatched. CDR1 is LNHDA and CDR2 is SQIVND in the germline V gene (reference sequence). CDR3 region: CASRVLAGGLDTGELFF. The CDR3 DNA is TGTGCCAGTAGAGTCCTAGCGGGCGGTTTGGACACCGGGGAGCTGTTTTTT.

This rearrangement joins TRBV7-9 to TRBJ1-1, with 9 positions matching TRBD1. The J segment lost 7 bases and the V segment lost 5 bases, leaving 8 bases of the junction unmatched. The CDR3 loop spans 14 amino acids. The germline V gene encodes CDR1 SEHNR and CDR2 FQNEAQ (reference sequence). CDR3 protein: CASSQAGTGIEAFF. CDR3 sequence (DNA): TGTGCCAGCAGCCAAGCCGGGACAGGGATTGAAGCTTTCTTT.

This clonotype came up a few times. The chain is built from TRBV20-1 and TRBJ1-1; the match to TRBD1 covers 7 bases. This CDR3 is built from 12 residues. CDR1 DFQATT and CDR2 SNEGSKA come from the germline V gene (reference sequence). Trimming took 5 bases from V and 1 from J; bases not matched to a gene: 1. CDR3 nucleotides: TGCAGTGCTTGGACAGGGAACACTGAAGCTTTCTTT. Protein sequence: CSAWTGNTEAFF.

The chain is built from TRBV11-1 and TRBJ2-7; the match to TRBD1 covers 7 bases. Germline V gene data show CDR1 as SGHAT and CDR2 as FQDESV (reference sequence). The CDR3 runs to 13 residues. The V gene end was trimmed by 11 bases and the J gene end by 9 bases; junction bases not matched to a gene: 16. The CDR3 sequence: CAWSRQGLGGQYF. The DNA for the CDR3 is TGTGCCTGGAGCCGACAGGGATTGGGCGGGCAGTACTTC.

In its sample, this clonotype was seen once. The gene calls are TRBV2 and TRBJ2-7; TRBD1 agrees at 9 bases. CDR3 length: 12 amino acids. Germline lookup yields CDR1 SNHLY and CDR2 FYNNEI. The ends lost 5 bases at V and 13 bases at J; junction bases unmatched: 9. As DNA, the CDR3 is TGTGCCAGCAGTCGAACAGGGGGCCAACGATACTTC. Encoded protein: CASSRTGGQRYF.

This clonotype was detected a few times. CDR3 coding DNA: TGTGCCAGCAGTTTCGCGCAGGGGGCAAGGGAGCAGTACTTC. Amino acid sequence: CASSFAQGAREQYF. The chain links TRBV6-6 to TRBJ2-7; 8 bases line up with TRBD1. The CDR3 loop spans 14 amino acids. Unmatched junction bases numbered 9, after V lost 4 bases and J lost 7 bases. Per germline, CDR1 MNHNY and CDR2 SVGAGI (reference sequence).

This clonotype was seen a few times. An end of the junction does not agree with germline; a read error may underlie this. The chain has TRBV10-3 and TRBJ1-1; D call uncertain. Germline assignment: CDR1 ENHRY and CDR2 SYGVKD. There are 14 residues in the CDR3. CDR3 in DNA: TGTGCCAGCAGTTACTTTCCGGGGAACACTGAAGCTTTCTTT. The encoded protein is CASSYFPGNTEAFF.

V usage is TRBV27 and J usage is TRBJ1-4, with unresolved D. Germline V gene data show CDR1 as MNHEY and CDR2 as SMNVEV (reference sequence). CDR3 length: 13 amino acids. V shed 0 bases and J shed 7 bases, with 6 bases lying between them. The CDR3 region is CASSLSGSEKLFF. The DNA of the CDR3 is TGTGCCAGCAGTTTATCGGGGAGTGAAAAACTGTTTTTT.